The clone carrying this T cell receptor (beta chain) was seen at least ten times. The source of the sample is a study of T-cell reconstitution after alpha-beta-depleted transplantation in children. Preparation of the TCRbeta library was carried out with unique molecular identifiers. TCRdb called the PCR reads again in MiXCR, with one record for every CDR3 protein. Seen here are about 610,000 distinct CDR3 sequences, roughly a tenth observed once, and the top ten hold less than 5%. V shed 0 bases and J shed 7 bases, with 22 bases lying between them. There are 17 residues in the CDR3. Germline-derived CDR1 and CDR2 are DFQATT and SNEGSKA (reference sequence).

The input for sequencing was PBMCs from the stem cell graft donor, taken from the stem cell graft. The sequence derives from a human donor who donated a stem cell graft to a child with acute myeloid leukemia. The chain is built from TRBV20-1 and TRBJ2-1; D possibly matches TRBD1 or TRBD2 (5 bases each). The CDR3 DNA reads TGCAGTGCTAGAGATCTTCGGTATGGGGGAGTAGGAAATGAGCAGTTCTTC. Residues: CSARDLRYGGVGNEQFF.